What follows are 26 T cell receptor beta chains derived from one specimen sequenced in a study of graft-versus-host responses after intestinal transplantation. Using immunoSEQ multiplex PCR, the repertoire was profiled, and TCRdb retains in-frame clones only, with some absent. The sample holds some 39,000 clones, nearly 95% seen once. Their antigens are not known. Material: unstimulated CD8+ T cells sorted from spleen or lymph node cells, obtained before transplant. Every receptor here comes from a human donor who was the organ donor for an intestinal transplant.

The chain joins TRBV2 to TRBJ1-1; no reliable D call. CDR1 SNHLY and CDR2 FYNNEI come from the germline V gene. This CDR3 is built from 13 residues. The V end lost 6 bases, the J end lost 4 bases, and 12 bases lay between the germline ends. CDR3 sequence reads: CASRHSWSTEAFF. The CDR3 DNA sequence: TGTGCCAGCAGACACTCCTGGAGCACTGAAGCTTTCTTT.

This chain uses TRBV27 with TRBJ1-2, with D maybe TRBD1 (6 bases). The CDR3 extends over 14 amino acids. Trimming removed 3 bases at V and 8 bases at J, with 16 bases between. Germline V gene sequence: CDR1 MNHEY, CDR2 SMNVEV (reference sequence). The CDR3 sequence is CASSLGGGAKGYTF. The CDR3 DNA follows: TGTGCCAGCAGTTTGGGCGGGGGGGCAAAGGGCTACACCTTC.

The V call is TRBV4-1, the J call TRBJ2-1; tentatively, D is TRBD1 or TRBD2 (5 bases each). V was shortened by 1 base and J by 2 bases, with 9 bases between the two germline ends. CDR1 and CDR2 (germline): MGHRA, YSYEKL. The CDR3 extends over 15 amino acids. The CDR3 sequence: CASSQVGATYNEQFF. CDR3 DNA sequence: TGCGCCAGCAGCCAAGTCGGGGCCACCTACAATGAGCAGTTCTTC.

V gene TRBV4-3 combines with J gene TRBJ1-1; D may be TRBD1 (5 bases). Trimming took off 8 bases at V and 4 bases at J, with 17 bases between the two ends. There are 14 residues in the CDR3. CDR1 LGHNA and CDR2 YSLEER come from the germline V gene. The CDR3 bases are TGCGCCAGCTCCGATATGGGGGAGGGCACTGAAGCTTTCTTT. Its translation: CASSDMGEGTEAFF.

J is TRBJ2-1 and V is TRBV11-2; a possible D gene is TRBD1 (5 bases). Germline-derived CDR1 and CDR2 are SGHAT and FQNNGV. Trimming took off 7 bases at V and 0 bases at J, with 16 bases between the two ends. CDR3 length: 16 residues. CDR3 bases: TGTGCCAGCAAGAAGGGGCCCCCCCGCTCCTACAATGAGCAGTTCTTC. It translates to CASKKGPPRSYNEQFF.

The chain carries TRBV27 and TRBJ2-1; 7 bases align to TRBD2. The CDR3 runs to 14 residues. Trimming at V came to 6 bases and at J to 1 base, leaving 3 bases not matched to a gene. Germline loops: CDR1 MNHEY, CDR2 SMNVEV (reference sequence). The CDR3 DNA follows: TGTGCCAGCAGGGGCGGGGGATCCTACAATGAGCAGTTCTTC. Amino acid sequence: CASRGGGSYNEQFF.

The rearrangement uses TRBV6-1 and TRBJ1-2; D remains unclear. This CDR3 is built from 14 residues. V was cut by 2 bases and J by 2 bases, with 9 bases left in between. Germline V gene sequence: CDR1 MNHNS, CDR2 SASEGT. This chain's CDR3 is CASSELSGNYGYTF. The CDR3 DNA is TGTGCCAGCAGTGAATTGTCGGGAAACTATGGCTACACCTTC.

The chain recombines TRBV2 with TRBJ1-2, with a weak D call TRBD1 (6 bases). Trimming cost V 8 bases and J 1 base, with 14 bases left between them. Germline V gives CDR1 SNHLY, CDR2 FYNNEI. This CDR3 has 14 amino acids. The CDR3 DNA is TGTGCCAGCCCCCCCGGACAGATTAACTATGGCTACACCTTC. It encodes CASPPGQINYGYTF.

V and J are TRBV19 and TRBJ2-5; 13 bases line up with TRBD2. The CDR3 consists of 18 residues. The germline V gene encodes CDR1 LNHDA and CDR2 SQIVND (reference sequence). The V segment lost 1 base and the J segment 5 bases; nucleotides outside the gene matches: 10. The CDR3 DNA sequence: TGTGCCAGTAGTATAGCCGCGGGACTAGCGGGGCATCGGGAGACCCAGTACTTC. Its translation is CASSIAAGLAGHRETQYF.

This chain links TRBV4-1 with TRBJ1-1; 7 nucleotides match TRBD1. V lost 2 bases and J lost 1; bases outside the gene matches: 4. Germline V gene data show CDR1 as MGHRA and CDR2 as YSYEKL. CDR3 length: 15 residues. CDR3 sequence reads: CASSQTTGRNTEAFF. CDR3 in DNA: TGCGCCAGCAGCCAAACGACAGGGAGGAACACTGAAGCTTTCTTT.

The chain recombines TRBV4-3 with TRBJ2-1, with a tentative D call TRBD1 (6 bases). The CDR3 contains 16 residues. The germline CDR1 and CDR2 sequences are LGHNA and YSLEER. V was cut by 4 bases and J by 2 bases, with 15 bases left in between. CDR3 bases: TGCGCCAGCAGCCTCGGGGCCAGGGACACCTACAATGAGCAGTTCTTC. Its translation: CASSLGARDTYNEQFF.

The chain links TRBV28 to TRBJ1-5, with 12 bases aligning to TRBD1. The germline V gene has CDR1 MDHEN and CDR2 SYDVKM. With 4 bases clipped from V and 6 bases from J, the junction kept 13 bases outside the gene matches. The CDR3 runs 18 residues. CDR3 sequence (DNA): TGTGCCAGCAGTTCCCCATCCGGGACAGGGGGCGCACGTCAGCCCCAGCATTTT. This sequence encodes CASSSPSGTGGARQPQHF.

V and J are TRBV19 and TRBJ2-1, with a tentative D call TRBD1 (5 bases). The CDR3 has 14 residues. Trimming pared 5 bases from V and 6 bases from J, leaving 14 bases between. Germline V CDR1 and CDR2: LNHDA, SQIVND (reference sequence). Here the CDR3 reads CASSEYRTSNEQFF. The CDR3 nucleotides read TGTGCCAGTAGTGAATACAGGACCTCCAATGAGCAGTTCTTC. The entire variable domain, with the rest obtained from reference TRBV19 and TRBJ2-1, is as follows: DGGITQSPKYLFRKEGQNVTLSCEQNLNHDAMYWYRQDPGQGLRLIYYSQIVNDFQKGDIAEGYSVSREKKESFPLTVTSAQKNPTAFYLCASSEYRTSNEQFFGPGTRLTVL.

V and J are TRBV4-1 and TRBJ1-5; D is unclear. Germline CDR1 is MGHRA and CDR2 is YSYEKL. Trimming pared 1 base from V and 3 bases from J, leaving 16 bases between. There are 17 residues in the CDR3. CDR3 DNA: TGCGCCAGCAGCCAAGCACCGGGGAACCTGCTCAATCAGCCCCAGCATTTT. Translating it yields CASSQAPGNLLNQPQHF.

The chain couples TRBV29-1 to TRBJ2-2; D is unresolved. Germline CDR1 reads SQVTM; CDR2 reads ANQGSEA. This CDR3 has 14 amino acids. V dropped 2 bases and J dropped 0 bases, with 7 bases sitting between them. CDR3: CSVEKAANTGELFF. The CDR3 region has the DNA TGCAGCGTTGAAAAGGCAGCGAACACCGGGGAGCTGTTTTTT.

The chain uses TRBV4-3 and TRBJ2-7; weak D call: TRBD2 (7 bases). The CDR3 contains 14 residues. The germline gives CDR1 LGHNA, CDR2 YSLEER. Between the trimmed V and J ends, which lost 0 bases and 4 bases, there was a span of 10 bases. The CDR3 loop reads CASSQEGGAYEQYF. The CDR3 DNA sequence: TGCGCCAGCAGCCAAGAAGGGGGGGCGTACGAGCAGTACTTC.

The chain uses TRBV30 and TRBJ2-2; no clear D. This CDR3 is built from 12 residues. CDR1 and CDR2 from the germline V gene are GTSNPN and SVGIG (reference sequence). With 3 bases removed from V and 8 bases from J, the gap between germline ends came to 10 bases. The CDR3 DNA reads as TGTGCCTGGAGCACAAATTGGGGGGAGCTGTTTTTT. The encoded protein is CAWSTNWGELFF. The full variable domain, in which reference TRBV30 and TRBJ2-2 provide the parts outside the CDR3, is SQTIHQWPATLVQPVGSPLSLECTVEGTSNPNLYWYRQAAGRGLQLLFYSVGIGQISSEVPQNLSASRPQDRQFILSSKKLLLSDSGFYLCAWSTNWGELFFGEGSRLTVL.

This sequence joins TRBV5-1 and TRBJ2-5; the match to TRBD1 covers 7 bases. CDR3 length: 13 residues. Germline trimming cut 4 bases from V and 3 bases from J; bases unmatched to any gene: 3. Germline values: CDR1 SGHRS, CDR2 YFSETQ. This CDR3 is CASSDDREETQYF. CDR3 in DNA: TGCGCCAGCAGCGACGACAGGGAAGAGACCCAGTACTTC.

This chain links TRBV7-8 with TRBJ2-7, with 9 bases that match TRBD1. In germline, CDR1 is SGHVS, CDR2 FQNEAQ. V gave up 1 base and J gave up 5 bases; unmatched junction bases: 9. This CDR3 comprises 16 residues. The CDR3 loop is CASSLEEGQGYDEQYF. In DNA form, the CDR3 reads TGTGCCAGCAGCTTAGAGGAGGGACAGGGATACGACGAGCAGTACTTC.

This chain joins TRBV5-4 and TRBJ2-1; TRBD2 matches at 15 bases. The germline gives CDR1 SGHNT, CDR2 YYREEE (reference sequence). CDR3 length equals 16 residues. After removal of 1 base from V and 7 bases from J, the junction contained 3 bases not matched to a gene. CDR3 sequence reads: CASSLWTSGGENEQFF. The CDR3 DNA sequence: TGTGCCAGCAGCTTGTGGACTAGCGGGGGGGAAAATGAGCAGTTCTTC.

The V and J genes are TRBV4-3 and TRBJ1-6; TRBD1 matches 7 bases. The germline gives CDR1 LGHNA, CDR2 YSLEER. V dropped 0 bases and J dropped 9; count of bases not matched to a gene: 5. This CDR3 is built from 15 residues. The CDR3 is CASSQEDRVASPLHF. The CDR3 nucleotides are TGCGCCAGCAGCCAAGAAGACAGGGTAGCTTCACCCCTCCACTTT.

J is TRBJ2-1 and V is TRBV27; maybe TRBD1 (6 bases). This CDR3 has 14 amino acids. V lost 2 bases to trimming and J lost 3 bases, with 8 bases between them. Per the germline V gene, CDR1 is MNHEY and CDR2 is SMNVEV (reference sequence). CDR3 sequence reads: CASSLIGGYNEQFF. CDR3 DNA: TGTGCCAGCAGTTTAATAGGGGGCTACAATGAGCAGTTCTTC.

The V and J genes are TRBV4-3 and TRBJ2-6; 9 bases align to TRBD2. Trimming at V came to 3 bases and at J to 0 bases, leaving 0 bases not matched to a gene. CDR3 length equals 16 residues. Per germline, CDR1 LGHNA and CDR2 YSLEER. CDR3 nucleotides: TGCGCCAGCAGCCAGACTAGCGGCTCTGGGGCCAACGTCCTGACTTTC. This codes for CASSQTSGSGANVLTF.

The chain uses TRBV2 and TRBJ1-3, with TRBD1 as a possible D gene (5 bases). The germline V gene has CDR1 SNHLY and CDR2 FYNNEI. Deletions cut 5 bases from V and 2 bases from J, with 19 bases between. The CDR3 has 17 amino acids. This chain's CDR3 is CASSRLYLDSPGNTIYF. In nucleotides, the CDR3 is TGTGCCAGCAGTCGCCTCTACCTCGACAGCCCTGGAAACACCATATATTTT.

This chain joins TRBV7-9 and TRBJ2-1; D unresolved. This CDR3 contains 12 residues. Per the germline V gene, CDR1 is SEHNR and CDR2 is FQNEAQ (reference sequence). Deletions cut 5 bases from V and 3 bases from J, with 5 bases between. DNA for the CDR3: TGTGCCAGCAGCCCAAACTACAATGAGCAGTTCTTC. Translating it yields CASSPNYNEQFF.

This chain links TRBV29-1 with TRBJ2-7; D may be TRBD1 or TRBD2 (5 bases each). Trimming pared 0 bases from V and 3 bases from J, leaving 15 bases between. CDR1 and CDR2 (germline): SQVTM, ANQGSEA. This CDR3 is 15 amino acids long. CDR3 region: CSVEEARDVGYEQYF. The CDR3 DNA reads as TGCAGCGTTGAAGAAGCCCGGGACGTCGGCTACGAGCAGTACTTC.